This passage covers 10 T cell receptor beta chains from one sample sequenced in a study of T-cell reconstitution after alpha-beta-depleted transplantation in children. Unique molecular identifiers featured in how the TCRbeta library was prepared. TCRdb called the PCR reads again in MiXCR, with one record for every CDR3 protein. Seen here are 200,000 to 300,000 distinct CDR3 sequences, roughly 25% observed once, and the top ten hold about 5%. The specimen comprised PBMCs, mostly from graft donor cells, sampled 360 days after TCRalphabeta/CD19-depleted stem cell transplant. Receptor source: a female patient aged 2-15 years who had a stem cell transplant for congenital amegakaryocytic thrombocytopenia, so the T cells may come from the graft donor.

The rearrangement links TRBV6-1 to TRBJ1-3; D is uncertain. Germline loops: CDR1 MNHNS, CDR2 SASEGT. The CDR3 has 13 amino acids. V was shortened by 8 bases and J by 2 bases, with 10 bases between the two germline ends. The CDR3 is CASRTFPGNTIYF. The CDR3 DNA is TGTGCCAGCCGGACGTTCCCTGGAAACACCATATATTTT.

V usage is TRBV10-3 and J usage is TRBJ2-3, with 9 positions matching TRBD2. The CDR3 is made up of 13 amino acids. The V segment lost 7 bases and the J segment 3 bases; nucleotides outside the gene matches: 2. Per germline, CDR1 ENHRY and CDR2 SYGVKD. CDR3 DNA: TGTGCCATCACGACTAGCGGAACAGATACGCAGTATTTT. Translated: CAITTSGTDTQYF.

This clonotype has a handful of counts. This chain joins TRBV9 and TRBJ2-5, with 9 bases fitting TRBD2. The junction had 5 bases not matched to a gene; V was cut back by 0 bases and J by 5 bases. Germline V lookup: CDR1 SGDLS, CDR2 YYNGEE. The CDR3 runs to 15 residues. CDR3 coding DNA: TGTGCCAGCAGCGTAGTAGGCGGGAGGGTGGAGACCCAGTACTTC. Translated: CASSVVGGRVETQYF.

CDR3 nucleotides: TGCAGTGCTAGAGCGCCCACAGATACGCAGTATTTT. Amino acids: CSARAPTDTQYF. V and J are TRBV20-1 and TRBJ2-3; no firm D call. V was clipped by 1 base and J by 2 bases, with 4 bases between them. CDR1 is DFQATT and CDR2 is SNEGSKA in the germline V gene (reference sequence). This CDR3 contains 12 residues.

The chain couples TRBV11-1 to TRBJ2-3, with 11 positions matching TRBD1. Germline values: CDR1 SGHAT, CDR2 FQDESV (reference sequence). The CDR3 covers 16 residues. Trimming removed 4 bases from V and 5 bases from J; junction bases left unmatched: 8. DNA of the CDR3: TGTGCCAGCAGCTCAGTGGACAGGGGGCGTAGAGATACGCAGTATTTT. It codes for CASSSVDRGRRDTQYF.

V and J are TRBV7-8 and TRBJ2-3; D gene uncertain. Germline V gives CDR1 SGHVS, CDR2 FQNEAQ. This CDR3 spans 16 amino acids. The germline V and J ends were trimmed by 5 bases and 0 bases, with 15 bases remaining between them. Here the CDR3 reads CASSKGPGRSTDTQYF. The CDR3 DNA reads as TGTGCCAGCAGCAAAGGGCCGGGTCGAAGCACAGATACGCAGTATTTT.

The chain carries TRBV6-1 and TRBJ2-7; D is unclear. This CDR3 comprises 16 residues. V was clipped by 6 bases and J by 5 bases, with 23 bases between them. Germline V gene lookup returns CDR1 MNHNS and CDR2 SASEGT. In DNA, the CDR3 is TGTGCCAGCAGCAGGAAGGGCGGTGGACCGCTTAACGAGCAGTACTTC. Translated, it gives CASSRKGGGPLNEQYF.

The CDR3, as DNA: TGCAGTGCTAGAGCCTATCCTGGGGGCGGGGACAGCACAGATACGCAGTATTTT. This gives the protein CSARAYPGGGDSTDTQYF. The V call is TRBV20-1, the J call TRBJ2-3; either TRBD1 or TRBD2 may fit D (6 bases each). Trimming pared 1 base from V and 0 bases from J, leaving 20 bases between. This CDR3 is built from 18 residues. Germline CDR1 and CDR2: DFQATT and SNEGSKA (reference sequence).

The rearrangement joins TRBV5-1 to TRBJ1-1; the D is unclear. The germline V gene has CDR1 SGHRS and CDR2 YFSETQ. CDR3 length equals 13 residues. Trimming pared 2 bases from V and 7 bases from J, leaving 12 bases between. Written as DNA, the CDR3 is TGCGCCAGCAGCTTTTGGTGGGCCGATGAAGCTTTCTTT. The encoded protein is CASSFWWADEAFF.

The genes are TRBV4-1 and TRBJ1-1; D is ambiguous. Per the germline V gene, CDR1 is MGHRA and CDR2 is YSYEKL. This CDR3 spans 16 amino acids. V was cut by 2 bases and J by 11 bases, with 24 bases left in between. The CDR3 sequence is CASSQSGRNTEFAAFF. The DNA for the CDR3 is TGCGCCAGCAGCCAATCCGGACGGAACACTGAATTTGCGGCTTTCTTT.